This is a list of T cell receptor beta chains from one sample in a study of T cells in Graves' hyperthyroidism and ophthalmopathy. TCRdb itself ran the multiplex PCR reads through MiXCR, one entry per CDR3 protein. There are about 540,000 distinct CDR3 sequences in the sample; 46% occur only once, and 6.5% to 9% lies in the top ten. The sequenced sample consisted of peripheral blood or thyroid tissue (not recorded which). The receptors were sampled from a woman younger than 35 with Graves' hyperthyroidism. Both conserved end residues are part of each CDR3. A D gene is named only where the DNA matches it firmly. Clone sizes are given selectively: once, few, many, or a class where the clone is expanded.

>TRBD1|.|TRBJ1-5|15|TRBV4-1
CASSLRQGRSQPQHF
TGCGCCAGCAGCCTAAGACAGGGGAGATCTCAGCCCCAGCATTTT
>.|.|TRBJ1-4|18|TRBV15
CATSGSSGRVTGNEKLFF
TGTGCCACCAGCGGATCGTCGGGGAGGGTAACTGGTAATGAAAAACTGTTTTTT
>TRBD1|many|TRBJ1-4|15|TRBV24-1
CATSEGRGLREKLFF
TGTGCCACCAGTGAGGGCAGGGGGCTACGTGAAAAACTGTTTTTT
>.|few|TRBJ2-2|13|TRBV7-8
CASSLVKTGELFF
TGTGCCAGCAGCTTAGTGAAGACCGGGGAGCTGTTTTTT
>.|.|TRBJ1-4|14|TRBV25-1
CASSLRGAGEKLFF
TGTGCCAGCAGCTTGAGAGGGGCGGGGGAAAAACTGTTTTTT
>.|few|TRBJ2-7|16|TRBV5-1
CASSLAGGNSPYEQYF
TGCGCCAGCAGCTTGGCCGGAGGGAACAGTCCCTACGAGCAGTACTTC
>TRBD2|.|TRBJ2-1|11|TRBV25-1
CASSEGGRQFF
TGTGCCAGCAGTGAGGGGGGGAGGCAGTTCTTC
>TRBD1|.|TRBJ1-6|15|TRBV4-1
CASSQTGTAYSPLHF
TGCGCCAGCAGCCAAACCGGGACAGCCTACTCACCCCTCCACTTT
>.|many|TRBJ2-7|14|TRBV29-1
CSVEVPKPVYEQYF
TGCAGCGTTGAAGTTCCCAAACCCGTCTACGAGCAGTACTTC
>.|.|TRBJ2-5|18|TRBV20-1
CSARDLWSSGTQWETQYF
TGCAGTGCTAGAGATCTCTGGTCGAGCGGCACCCAATGGGAGACCCAGTACTTC
>TRBD1|many|TRBJ2-7|13|TRBV29-1
CSAGQGRSYEQYF
TGCAGCGCGGGACAGGGAAGGTCCTACGAGCAGTACTTC
>.|.|TRBJ1-5|15|TRBV6-5
CASNLHRDRNQPQHF
TGTGCCAGCAACTTACACAGGGATCGCAATCAGCCCCAGCATTTT
>TRBD1|many|TRBJ1-5|15|TRBV7-2
CASSLAGQGNQPQHF
TGTGCCAGCAGCTTAGCAGGACAGGGGAATCAGCCCCAGCATTTT
>.|.|TRBJ1-2|16|TRBV6-1
CASIPTQGVADYGYTF
TGTGCCAGCATTCCCACACAAGGGGTTGCCGACTATGGCTACACCTTC
>TRBD1|.|TRBJ1-1|14|TRBV10-3
CALTLDRGDTEAFF
TGTGCCCTTACCCTGGACAGGGGGGATACTGAAGCTTTCTTT
>.|.|TRBJ1-4|11|TRBV2
CAGQPNEKLFF
TGTGCCGGACAACCCAATGAAAAACTGTTTTTT
>.|.|TRBJ1-1|14|TRBV10-3
CAIREGPENTEAFF
TGTGCCATCAGAGAGGGGCCTGAGAACACTGAAGCTTTCTTT
>.|many|TRBJ1-5|14|TRBV24-1
CATSDSPTGQPQHF
TGTGCCACCAGTGATTCCCCGACGGGGCAGCCCCAGCATTTT
>.|.|TRBJ1-1|14|TRBV6-6
CASTGEQGFPEAFF
TGTGCCAGCACAGGGGAACAGGGCTTCCCTGAAGCTTTCTTT
>.|.|TRBJ2-2|15|TRBV7-9
CASTLGGANTGELFF
TGTGCCAGCACCCTAGGGGGAGCGAACACCGGGGAGCTGTTTTTT
>TRBD2|.|TRBJ2-7|17|TRBV10-3
CASREGLAGGPSIEQYF
TGTGCCAGCAGGGAGGGACTAGCGGGAGGGCCATCGATCGAGCAGTACTTC
>TRBD1|.|TRBJ1-2|14|TRBV29-1
CSVEGTGQFYGYTF
TGCAGCGTCGAGGGGACAGGACAGTTTTATGGCTACACCTTC
>.|many|TRBJ1-4|15|TRBV29-1
CSVEPLGRDNEKLFF
TGCAGCGTTGAGCCCCTCGGTAGGGATAATGAAAAACTGTTTTTT
>TRBD2|.|TRBJ2-7|15|TRBV11-2
CASSLTSGETYEQYF
TGTGCCAGCAGCCTAACTAGCGGGGAGACCTACGAGCAGTACTTC
>.|.|TRBJ1-1|16|TRBV7-3
CASAPVGGTMNTEAFF
TGTGCCAGCGCCCCGGTAGGGGGTACAATGAACACTGAAGCTTTCTTT
>.|.|TRBJ1-2|11|TRBV29-1
CSLVTVVGYTF
TGCAGCTTAGTGACAGTCGTTGGCTACACCTTC
>.|.|TRBJ2-7|11|TRBV10-3
CASSEATEQYF
TGTGCCAGCAGTGAGGCGACTGAGCAGTACTTC
>.|many|TRBJ1-2|12|TRBV29-1
CSAVRGNYGYTF
TGCAGCGCCGTGAGGGGGAACTATGGCTACACCTTC
>.|few|TRBJ2-5|15|TRBV5-8
CASSLLRTFQETQYF
TGTGCCAGCAGCTTGCTGCGTACGTTCCAAGAGACCCAGTACTTC
>.|few|TRBJ2-7|12|TRBV7-2
CASSLGGFWQYF
TGTGCCAGCAGCTTAGGGGGATTTTGGCAGTACTTC
>.|.|TRBJ2-7|16|TRBV7-2
CASSLVLGGDSYEQYF
TGTGCCAGCAGCTTAGTACTGGGCGGGGACTCCTACGAGCAGTACTTC
>.|.|TRBJ1-1|16|TRBV7-3
CASSPDSGNLNTEAFF
TGCGCCAGCAGCCCAGACTCAGGGAATCTGAACACTGAAGCTTTCTTT
>.|.|TRBJ1-2|13|TRBV29-1
CSVDEGISYGYTF
TGCAGCGTTGATGAGGGGATCAGCTATGGCTACACCTTC
>.|.|TRBJ2-7|15|TRBV2
CASSFVARDPYEQYF
TGTGCCAGCAGTTTCGTAGCGCGGGACCCCTACGAGCAGTACTTC
>.|.|TRBJ2-5|14|TRBV4-2
CASSQGSDDKTQYF
TGTGCCAGCAGCCAAGGGTCGGATGATAAGACCCAGTACTTC
>TRBD1|once|TRBJ1-2|15|TRBV7-4
CASSLAPGGVYGYTF
TGCGCCAGCAGCTTAGCTCCAGGGGGCGTCTATGGCTACACCTTC
>.|.|TRBJ2-6|18|TRBV7-9
CATHNLTAPSSGANVLTF
TGTGCCACCCACAACTTGACTGCGCCGAGCTCTGGGGCCAACGTCCTGACTTTC
>TRBD1|.|TRBJ1-6|15|TRBV15
CATSSSGTGSSPLHF
TGTGCCACCAGCAGCTCCGGGACAGGAAGTTCACCCCTCCACTTT
>.|few|TRBJ2-7|15|TRBV5-1
CASSPSVEKAYEQYF
TGCGCCAGCAGCCCGTCTGTGGAGAAGGCCTACGAGCAGTACTTC
>TRBD1|.|TRBJ2-5|15|TRBV11-1
CASSRDRQGEETQYF
TGTGCCAGCAGCCGGGACCGACAGGGGGAAGAGACCCAGTACTTC
>.|.|TRBJ2-7|12|TRBV20-1
CSARATGREQYF
TGCAGTGCTCGGGCCACTGGGAGGGAGCAGTACTTC
>.|few|TRBJ1-1|13|TRBV20-1
CSARRAGGTEAFF
TGCAGTGCTAGACGGGCGGGGGGCACTGAAGCTTTCTTT
>TRBD1|.|TRBJ1-1|14|TRBV12-3/TRBV12-4
CASSSLGQGTEAFF
TGTGCCAGCAGTTCCCTAGGACAGGGCACTGAAGCTTTCTTT
>.|.|TRBJ2-2|14|TRBV10-3
CAISEWANTGELFF
TGTGCCATCAGTGAATGGGCGAACACCGGGGAGCTGTTTTTT
>TRBD2|many|TRBJ2-5|13|TRBV7-2
CASTASGRGTQYF
TGTGCCAGCACCGCTAGCGGGAGAGGGACCCAGTACTTC
>.|.|TRBJ2-5|13|TRBV24-1
CATSDAGQETQYF
TGTGCCACCAGTGATGCGGGACAAGAGACCCAGTACTTC
>TRBD1|.|TRBJ1-1|17|TRBV5-4
CASSLVLTGRENTEAFF
TGTGCCAGCAGCTTGGTTCTGACAGGGCGAGAGAACACTGAAGCTTTCTTT